The clone carrying this T cell receptor beta chain was counted only a few times. Its antigen is undetermined. All gene names here are mouse names. The CDR3 extends 4 residues past the end of the read, so its final part is completed from the germline J gene. V lost 5 bases to trimming and J lost 2 bases; unmatched junction nucleotides: 2. Germline V gene lookup returns CDR1 NSHNY and CDR2 SYGAGN. The CDR3 has 13 amino acids. This entry comes from a study of CD8+ T cells in alopecia areata. Turning to the study itself: Spontaneously alopecic C3H/HeJ graft donors, about 6-12 months old, gave skin to approximately 7-11-week-old female C3H/HeJ mice.

Cells that came from pooled cutaneous lymph nodes were sorted using CD4, CD8alpha, NKG2D, NKG2ACE and other markers. RNA extraction and reverse transcription yielded cDNA as sequencing template. Some clones are missing from TCRdb's copy, which holds only in-frame ones; the method was immunoSEQ multiplex PCR. Sampling found over 250,000 clones, none seen once. General observations from the study: Researchers report lesional scalp, most notably alopecia totalis/universalis, outstripped normal scalp in clonality. Among the cells sequenced in scalp samples are also the resident alphabeta T cells of normal skin. Patients shared TCRs less clearly than mice did, possibly owing to HLA.

The material sequenced was CD4+ T cells sorted from a lymph node. The clonotype originates from a C3H/HeJ mouse with alopecia areata. This strain has MHC haplotype H2-k. V gene TRBV13-1 combines with J gene TRBJ2-7, with 9 positions matching TRBD2. The CDR3 loop reads CASRRLGAYEQYF. The DNA read from the CDR3 is TGTGCCAGCAGGCGACTGGGGGCCTAT.